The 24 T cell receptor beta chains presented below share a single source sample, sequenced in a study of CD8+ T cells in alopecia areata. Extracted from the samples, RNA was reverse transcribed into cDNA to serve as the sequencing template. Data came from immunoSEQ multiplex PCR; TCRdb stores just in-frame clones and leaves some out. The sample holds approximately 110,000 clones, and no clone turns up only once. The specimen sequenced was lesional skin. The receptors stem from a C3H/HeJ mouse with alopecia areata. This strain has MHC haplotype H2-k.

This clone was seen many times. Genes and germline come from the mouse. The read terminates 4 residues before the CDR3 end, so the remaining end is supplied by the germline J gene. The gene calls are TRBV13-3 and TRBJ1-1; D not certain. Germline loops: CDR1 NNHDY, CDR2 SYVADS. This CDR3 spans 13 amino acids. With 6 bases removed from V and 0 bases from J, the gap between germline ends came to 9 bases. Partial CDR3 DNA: TGTGCCAGCATACAAAATGCAAACACA. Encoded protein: CASIQNANT. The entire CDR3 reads CASIQNANTEVFF.

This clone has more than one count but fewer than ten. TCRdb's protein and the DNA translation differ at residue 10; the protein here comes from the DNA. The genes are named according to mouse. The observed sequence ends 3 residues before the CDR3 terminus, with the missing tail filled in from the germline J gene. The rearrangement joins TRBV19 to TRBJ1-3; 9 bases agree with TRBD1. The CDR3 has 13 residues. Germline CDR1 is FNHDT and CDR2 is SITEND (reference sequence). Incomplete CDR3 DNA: TGTGCCAGCAGAGCCGGGACAGGGTTTACG. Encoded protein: CASRAGTGFT. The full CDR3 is CASRAGTGFTLYF.

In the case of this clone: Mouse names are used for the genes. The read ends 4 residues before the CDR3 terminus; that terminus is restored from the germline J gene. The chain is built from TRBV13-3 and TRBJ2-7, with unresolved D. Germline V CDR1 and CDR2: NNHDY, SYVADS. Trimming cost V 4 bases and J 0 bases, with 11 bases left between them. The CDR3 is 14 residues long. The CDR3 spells CASSPRPYSYEQYF. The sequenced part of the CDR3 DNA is TGTGCCAGCAGTCCCAGGCCGTACTCCTAT.

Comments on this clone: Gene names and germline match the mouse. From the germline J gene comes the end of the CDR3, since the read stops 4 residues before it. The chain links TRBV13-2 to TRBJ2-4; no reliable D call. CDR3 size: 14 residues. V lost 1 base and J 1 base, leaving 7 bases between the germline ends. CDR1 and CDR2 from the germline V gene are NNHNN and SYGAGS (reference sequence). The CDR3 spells CASGDRRGQNTLYF. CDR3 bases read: TGTGCCAGCGGTGATAGAAGGGGTCAAAAC.

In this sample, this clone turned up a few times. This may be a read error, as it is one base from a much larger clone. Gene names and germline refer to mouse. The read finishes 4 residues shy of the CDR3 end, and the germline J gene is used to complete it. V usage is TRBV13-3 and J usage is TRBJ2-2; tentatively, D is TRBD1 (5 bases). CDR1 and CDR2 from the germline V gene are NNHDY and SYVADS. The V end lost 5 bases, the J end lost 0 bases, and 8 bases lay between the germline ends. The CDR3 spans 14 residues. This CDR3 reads CASSLQANTGQLYF. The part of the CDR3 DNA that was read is TGTGCCAGCAGCCTACAGGCAAACACCGGG.

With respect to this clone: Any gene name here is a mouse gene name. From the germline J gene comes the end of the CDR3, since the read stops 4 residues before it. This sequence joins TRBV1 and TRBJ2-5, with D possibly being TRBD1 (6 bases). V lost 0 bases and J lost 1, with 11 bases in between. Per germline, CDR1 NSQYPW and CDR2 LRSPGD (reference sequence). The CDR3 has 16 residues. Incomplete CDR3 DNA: TGCACCTGCAGTGCAGATCCGGGACAACACCAAGAC. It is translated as CTCSADPGQHQD. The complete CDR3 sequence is CTCSADPGQHQDTQYF.

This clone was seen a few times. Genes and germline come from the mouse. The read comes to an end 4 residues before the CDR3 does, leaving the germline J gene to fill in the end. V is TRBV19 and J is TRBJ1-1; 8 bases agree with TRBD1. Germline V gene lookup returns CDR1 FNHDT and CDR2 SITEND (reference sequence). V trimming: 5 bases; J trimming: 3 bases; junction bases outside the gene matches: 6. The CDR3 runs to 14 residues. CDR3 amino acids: CASRSDRGDTEVFF. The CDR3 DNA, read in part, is TGTGCCAGCAGGTCAGACAGGGGCGACACA. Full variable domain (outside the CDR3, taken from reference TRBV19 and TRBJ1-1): GGIITQTPKFLIGQEGQKLTLKCQQNFNHDTMYWYRQDSGKGLRLIYYSITENDLQKGDLSEGYDASREKKSSFSLTVTSAQKNEMAVFLCASRSDRGDTEVFFGKGTRLTVV.

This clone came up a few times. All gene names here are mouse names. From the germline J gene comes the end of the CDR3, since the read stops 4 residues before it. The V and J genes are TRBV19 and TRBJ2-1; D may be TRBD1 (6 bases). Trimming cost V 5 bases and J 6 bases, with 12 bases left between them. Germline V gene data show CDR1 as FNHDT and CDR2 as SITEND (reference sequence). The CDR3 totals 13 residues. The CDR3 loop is CASSPQGIAEQFF. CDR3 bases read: TGTGCCAGCAGCCCCCAGGGGATTGCT.

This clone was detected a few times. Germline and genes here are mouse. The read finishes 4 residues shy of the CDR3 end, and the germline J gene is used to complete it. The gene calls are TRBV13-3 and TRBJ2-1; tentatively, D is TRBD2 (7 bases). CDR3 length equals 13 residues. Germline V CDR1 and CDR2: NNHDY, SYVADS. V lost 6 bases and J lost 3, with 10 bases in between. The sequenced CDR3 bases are TGTGCCAGCATGGGGGGCGGCTATGCT. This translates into CASMGGGYA. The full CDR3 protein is CASMGGGYAEQFF.

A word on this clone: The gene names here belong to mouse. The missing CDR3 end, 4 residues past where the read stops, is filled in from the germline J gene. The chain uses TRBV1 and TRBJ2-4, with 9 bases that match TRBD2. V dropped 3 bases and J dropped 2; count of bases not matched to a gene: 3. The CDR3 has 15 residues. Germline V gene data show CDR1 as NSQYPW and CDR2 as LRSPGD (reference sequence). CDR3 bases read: TGCACCTGCAGTGCTCTGGGGGGGATTCAAAAC. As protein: CTCSALGGIQN. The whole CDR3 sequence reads CTCSALGGIQNTLYF.

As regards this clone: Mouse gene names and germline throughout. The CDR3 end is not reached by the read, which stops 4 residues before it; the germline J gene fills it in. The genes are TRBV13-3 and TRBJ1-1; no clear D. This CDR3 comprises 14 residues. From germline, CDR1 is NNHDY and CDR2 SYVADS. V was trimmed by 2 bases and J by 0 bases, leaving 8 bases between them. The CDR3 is CASSDIKANTEVFF. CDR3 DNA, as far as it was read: TGTGCCAGCAGTGACATCAAAGCAAACACA.

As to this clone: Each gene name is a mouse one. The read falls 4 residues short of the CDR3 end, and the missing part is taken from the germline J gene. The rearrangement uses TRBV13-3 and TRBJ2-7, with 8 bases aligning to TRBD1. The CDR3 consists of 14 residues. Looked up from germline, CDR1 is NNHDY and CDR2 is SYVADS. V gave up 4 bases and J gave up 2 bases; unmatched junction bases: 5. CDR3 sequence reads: CASSRQGRTYEQYF. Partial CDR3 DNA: TGTGCCAGCAGTCGACAGGGGAGGACCTAT.

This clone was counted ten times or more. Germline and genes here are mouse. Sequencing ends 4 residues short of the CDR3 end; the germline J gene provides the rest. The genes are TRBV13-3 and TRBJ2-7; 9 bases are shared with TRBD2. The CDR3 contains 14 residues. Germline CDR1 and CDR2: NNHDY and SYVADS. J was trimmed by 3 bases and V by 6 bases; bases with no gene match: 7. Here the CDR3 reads CASTPTGGIYEQYF. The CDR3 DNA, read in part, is TGTGCCAGCACCCCAACTGGGGGGATCTAT.

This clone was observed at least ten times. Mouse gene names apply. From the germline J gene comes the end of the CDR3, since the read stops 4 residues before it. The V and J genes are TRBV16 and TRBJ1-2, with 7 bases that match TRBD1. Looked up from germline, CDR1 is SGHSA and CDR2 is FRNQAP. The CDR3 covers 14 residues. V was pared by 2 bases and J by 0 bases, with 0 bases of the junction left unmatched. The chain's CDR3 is CASSLQGANSDYTF. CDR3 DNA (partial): TGTGCAAGCAGCTTACAGGGGGCAAACTCC.

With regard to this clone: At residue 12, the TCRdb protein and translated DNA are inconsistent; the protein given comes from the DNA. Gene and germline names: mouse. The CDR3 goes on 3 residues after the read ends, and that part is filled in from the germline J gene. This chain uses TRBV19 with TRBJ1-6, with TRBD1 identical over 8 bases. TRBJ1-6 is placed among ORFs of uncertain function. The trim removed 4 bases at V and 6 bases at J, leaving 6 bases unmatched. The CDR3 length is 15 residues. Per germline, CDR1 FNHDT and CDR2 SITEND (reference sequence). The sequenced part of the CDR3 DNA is TGTGCCAGCAGTTCAGGGGGCGATAGTAATTCGCCC. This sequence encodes CASSSGGDSNSP. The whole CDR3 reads CASSSGGDSNSPLYF.

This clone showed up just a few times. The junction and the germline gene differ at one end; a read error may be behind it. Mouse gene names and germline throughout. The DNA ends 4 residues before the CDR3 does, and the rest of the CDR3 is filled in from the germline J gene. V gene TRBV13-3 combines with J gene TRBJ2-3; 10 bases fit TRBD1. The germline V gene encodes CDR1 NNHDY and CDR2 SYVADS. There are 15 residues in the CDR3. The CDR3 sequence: CPSQSGTGGAETLYF. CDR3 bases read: TGTCCCAGCCAGTCCGGGACAGGGGGTGCAGAA.

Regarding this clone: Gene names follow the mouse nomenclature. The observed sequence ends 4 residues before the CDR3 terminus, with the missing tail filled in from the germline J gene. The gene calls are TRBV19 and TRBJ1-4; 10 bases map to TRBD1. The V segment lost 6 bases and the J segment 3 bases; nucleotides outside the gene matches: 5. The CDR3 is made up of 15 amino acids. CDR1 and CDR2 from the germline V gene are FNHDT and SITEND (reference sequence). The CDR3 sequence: CASTTGTGANERLFF. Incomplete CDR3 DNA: TGTGCCAGCACCACCGGGACAGGGGCCAACGAA.

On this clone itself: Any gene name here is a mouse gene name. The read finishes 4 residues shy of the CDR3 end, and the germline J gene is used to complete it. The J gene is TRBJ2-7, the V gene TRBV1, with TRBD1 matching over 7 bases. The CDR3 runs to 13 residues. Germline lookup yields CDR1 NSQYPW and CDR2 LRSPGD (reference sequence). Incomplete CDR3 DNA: TGCACCTGCAGTGGGGACAGTAAATAT. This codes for CTCSGDSKY. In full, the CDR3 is CTCSGDSKYEQYF.

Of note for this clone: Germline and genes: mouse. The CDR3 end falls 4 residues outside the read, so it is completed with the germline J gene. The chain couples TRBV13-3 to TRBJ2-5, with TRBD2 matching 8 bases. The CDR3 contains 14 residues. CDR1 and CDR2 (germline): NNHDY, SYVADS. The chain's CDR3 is CASSDAWGVDTQYF. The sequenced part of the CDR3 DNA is TGTGCCAGCAGTGATGCCTGGGGGGTGGAC.

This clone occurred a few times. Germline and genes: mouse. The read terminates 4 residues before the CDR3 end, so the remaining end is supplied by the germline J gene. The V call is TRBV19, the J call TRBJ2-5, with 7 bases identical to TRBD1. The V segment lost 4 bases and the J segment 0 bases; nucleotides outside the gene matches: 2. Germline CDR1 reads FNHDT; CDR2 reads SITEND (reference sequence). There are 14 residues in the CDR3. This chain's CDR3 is CASSPQGNQDTQYF. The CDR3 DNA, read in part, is TGTGCCAGCAGTCCACAGGGGAACCAAGAC. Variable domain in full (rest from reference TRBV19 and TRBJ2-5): GGIITQTPKFLIGQEGQKLTLKCQQNFNHDTMYWYRQDSGKGLRLIYYSITENDLQKGDLSEGYDASREKKSSFSLTVTSAQKNEMAVFLCASSPQGNQDTQYFGPGTRLLVL.

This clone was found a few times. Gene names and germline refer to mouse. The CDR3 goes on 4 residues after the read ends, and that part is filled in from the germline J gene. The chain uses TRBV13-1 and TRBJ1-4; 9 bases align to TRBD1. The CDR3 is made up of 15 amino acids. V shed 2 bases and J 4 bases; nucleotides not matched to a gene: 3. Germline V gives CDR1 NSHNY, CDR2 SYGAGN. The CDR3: CASSEGTGLNERLFF. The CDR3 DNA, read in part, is TGTGCCAGCAGTGAGGGGACAGGGCTCAACGAA. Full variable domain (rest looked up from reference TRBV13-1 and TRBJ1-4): EAAVTQSPRNKVTVTGGNVTLSCRQTNSHNYMYWYRQDTGHGLRLIHYSYGAGNLRIGDVPDGYKATRTTQEDFFLLLELASPSQTSLYFCASSEGTGLNERLFFGHGTKLSVL.

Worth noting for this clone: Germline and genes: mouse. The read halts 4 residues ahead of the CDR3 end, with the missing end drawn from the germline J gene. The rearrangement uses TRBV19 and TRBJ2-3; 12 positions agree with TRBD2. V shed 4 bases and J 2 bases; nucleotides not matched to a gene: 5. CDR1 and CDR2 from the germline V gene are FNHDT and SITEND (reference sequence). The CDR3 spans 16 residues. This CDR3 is CASSPRDWGVAETLYF. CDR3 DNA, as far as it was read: TGTGCCAGCAGTCCCCGGGACTGGGGGGTTGCAGAA.

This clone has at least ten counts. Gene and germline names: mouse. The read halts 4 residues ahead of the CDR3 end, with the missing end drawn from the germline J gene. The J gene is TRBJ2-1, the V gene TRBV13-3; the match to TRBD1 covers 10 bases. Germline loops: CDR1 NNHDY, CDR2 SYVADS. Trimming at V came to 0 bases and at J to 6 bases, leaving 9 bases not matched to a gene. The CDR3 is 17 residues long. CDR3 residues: CASSDGHGTGVFAEQFF. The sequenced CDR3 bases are TGTGCCAGCAGTGATGGACACGGGACAGGGGTCTTTGCT.

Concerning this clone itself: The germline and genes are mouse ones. CDR3 residues: CASSIRRGTEVFF. CDR3 bases read: TGTGCCAGCAGTATTAGAAGGGGAACA. V usage is TRBV19 and J usage is TRBJ1-1, with a possible D match to TRBD1 (5 bases). Read coverage stops 4 residues before the CDR3 terminus; the germline J gene supplies the remainder. The CDR3 length is 13 residues. The germline V gene has CDR1 FNHDT and CDR2 SITEND (reference sequence).